This TCR beta chain originates from a study of T cell repertoires in cytomegalovirus infection. Study summary: CMV infection plus the matching HLA type was flagged by public TCR beta signatures. Findings of the study overall: Dominating the ex vivo response were TCR beta clonotypes that were CMV-specific and HLA-C-restricted.

TCRdb passed the reads through MiXCR, listing each CDR3 protein once. Among about 190,000 distinct CDR3 sequences listed, roughly 27% were seen once. About this clonotype: Its cognate antigen is unknown.

The receptor was isolated from a human donor in good health (CMV status not recorded). Some clones in this sample may be carry-over from other donors' samples. The sample comprised PBMCs.

This CDR3 is CASRSGGGQGPYEQYF. The CDR3 region has the DNA TGTGCCAGCAGATCGGGTGGGGGACAGGGCCCCTACGAGCAGTACTTC. V and J are TRBV2 and TRBJ2-7; TRBD1 agrees at 9 bases. This CDR3 is built from 16 residues. Germline trimming cut 6 bases from V and 2 bases from J; bases unmatched to any gene: 11. Germline lookup yields CDR1 SNHLY and CDR2 FYNNEI.